This is a list of T cell receptor beta chains from one sample in a study of T-cell memory formation after mild COVID-19. MiXCR was run by TCRdb on the 5' RACE reads, yielding one entry per CDR3 protein. The sample carries about 170,000 distinct CDR3 sequences, approximately 13% recorded once. The specimen was PBMCs or a T cell subset sorted from them (not recorded which). These receptor sequences come from a man aged 18 to 30 who had mild COVID-19 (a few samples of this study predate the infection). Cell type and time point are not known. The conserved cysteine and the conserved F or W are not part of the CDR3 here. D genes are given only for firm matches. A row's size may be missing; if present it is once, few, many or a size class.

V	D	J	size	CDR3
TRBV5-6	NA	TRBJ1-2	NA	ASRETGRGYT
TRBV11-2	NA	TRBJ1-1	NA	ASSSREGLNTEAF
TRBV5-1	TRBD2	TRBJ2-5	few	ASSRWEGSETQY
TRBV5-1	NA	TRBJ2-1	many	ASSLAMGTYNEQF
TRBV4-1	TRBD1	TRBJ2-2	few	ASSLQGATNTGELF
TRBV20-1	NA	TRBJ1-1	NA	SAYGPGAEAF
TRBV6-2/TRBV6-3	NA	TRBJ1-2	once	ASSLGNRDSYT
TRBV6-2/TRBV6-3	TRBD1	TRBJ1-1	NA	ASLQGTEAF
TRBV28	TRBD1	TRBJ2-5	few	ASSFTVGRGPETQY
TRBV9	TRBD1	TRBJ2-1	few	ASRPTGGQRNEQF
TRBV7-3	NA	TRBJ2-1	many	ASGPGSYNEQF
TRBV20-1	TRBD2	TRBJ2-3	NA	SASLAGGTDTQY
TRBV10-3	TRBD2	TRBJ2-1	few	AISARTGTSDNEQF
TRBV7-3	NA	TRBJ2-5	few	ASSFGLGETQY
TRBV7-2	TRBD2	TRBJ2-1	NA	ASSLFSQRGGYEQF
TRBV30	TRBD2	TRBJ2-3	NA	ACSSGGTDTQY
TRBV5-6	TRBD1	TRBJ2-7	few	ASSYPGQLYEQY
TRBV24-1	NA	TRBJ2-3	many	ATSDPDGGATDTQY
TRBV10-3	TRBD2	TRBJ2-1	few	AANGGYNEQF
TRBV5-4	TRBD1	TRBJ2-1	few	ASSLKDRGVGNEQF
TRBV7-6	NA	TRBJ1-6	few	ASSLTSTNSPLH
TRBV13	TRBD2	TRBJ2-3	NA	ASSISGGNTDTQY